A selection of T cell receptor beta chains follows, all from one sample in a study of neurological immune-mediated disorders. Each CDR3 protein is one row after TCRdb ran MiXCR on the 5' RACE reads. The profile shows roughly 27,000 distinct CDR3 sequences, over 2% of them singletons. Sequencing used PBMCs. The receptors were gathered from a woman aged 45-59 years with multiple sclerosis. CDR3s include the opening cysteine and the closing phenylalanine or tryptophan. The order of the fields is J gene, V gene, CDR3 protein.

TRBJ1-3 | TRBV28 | CASMDMAGNTIYF
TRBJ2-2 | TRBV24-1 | CATSDRQGNTGELFF
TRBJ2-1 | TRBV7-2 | CASSPKQRRSTNEQFF
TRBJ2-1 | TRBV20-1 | CSVAGEGRDEQFF
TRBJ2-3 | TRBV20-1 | CSAKVAGTTDTQYF
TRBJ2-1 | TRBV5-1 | CASSLGAGNEKVEQFF
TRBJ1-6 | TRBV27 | CASSSFRVSSYNSPLHF
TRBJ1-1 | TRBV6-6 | CASSYLEGMTEAFF
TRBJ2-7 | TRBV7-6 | CASSLTGTGLSYEQYF
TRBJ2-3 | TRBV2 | CASSVQGDTQYF
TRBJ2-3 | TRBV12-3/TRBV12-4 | CASSPRAQGDTQYF
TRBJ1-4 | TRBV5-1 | CASRGGTIDEKLFF
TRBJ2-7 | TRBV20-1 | CSASLGGYEQYF
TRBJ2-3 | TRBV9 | CASSVRPGTDTQYF
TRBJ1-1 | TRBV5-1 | CASSLSRGQGITEAFF
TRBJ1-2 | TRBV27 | CASKRTGGAAGYGYTF
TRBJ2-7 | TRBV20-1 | CSAFQSGRAGREQYF
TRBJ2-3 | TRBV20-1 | CSARAGTSRRVRTDTQYF
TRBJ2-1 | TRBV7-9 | CASGASYNEQFF
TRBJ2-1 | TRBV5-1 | CASSQIRGSLGVF
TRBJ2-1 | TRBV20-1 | CSAKDYKQFF
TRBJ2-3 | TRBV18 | CASSPYTDTQYF
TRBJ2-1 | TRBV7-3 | CASSPQGPNEQFF
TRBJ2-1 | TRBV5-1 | CASSLKQGAYNEQFF
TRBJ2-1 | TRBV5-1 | CASSLGGRRAGNEQFF
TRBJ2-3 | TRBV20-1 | CSAREWGTLTDTQYF
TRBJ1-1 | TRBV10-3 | CAISVRPLDTEAFF
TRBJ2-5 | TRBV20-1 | CSATSWGRGETQYF
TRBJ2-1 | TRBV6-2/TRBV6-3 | CASSPRNNEQFF
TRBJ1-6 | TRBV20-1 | CSAPPRQGYLHF
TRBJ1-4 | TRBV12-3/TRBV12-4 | CASSFKENEKLFF
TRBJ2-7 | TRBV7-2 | CASSMTGNGEQYF
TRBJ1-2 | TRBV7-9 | CASSPKGTRGYTF
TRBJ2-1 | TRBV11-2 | CASSLSGFDNEQFF
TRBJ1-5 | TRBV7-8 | CASSFRGKAQPQHF
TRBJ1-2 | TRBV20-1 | CSARESGHTYGYTF